The 26 T cell receptor beta chains listed next were all sequenced from one sample in a study of human T cells and chemical hapten exposure. TCRdb processed the RACE reads anew with MiXCR; each CDR3 protein has one entry. This table has some 330,000 distinct CDR3 sequences, over 5% appearing once. Described time point: pre-sensitization, week 0. The treatment here: therapeutic diphenylcyclopropenone sensitization with weekly scalp DPC. The input for sequencing was whole blood, taken in connection with sensitization to the hapten diphenylcyclopropenone (DPC). These receptor sequences come from a young woman with alopecia areata. Some clones in this sample may be carry-over from other donors' samples.

V usage is TRBV5-4 and J usage is TRBJ2-2; 9 nucleotides match TRBD2. Looked up from germline, CDR1 is SGHNT and CDR2 is YYREEE (reference sequence). The V gene end was trimmed by 4 bases and the J gene end by 5 bases; junction bases not matched to a gene: 6. This CDR3 is built from 15 residues. The CDR3 sequence: CASSTSGGLTGELFF. DNA of the CDR3: TGTGCCAGCAGCACGAGCGGGGGGTTAACCGGGGAGCTGTTTTTT. Drawing the rest from reference TRBV5-4 and TRBJ2-2, the complete variable domain is ETGVTQSPTHLIKTRGQQVTLRCSSQSGHNTVSWYQQALGQGPQFIFQYYREEENGRGNFPPRFSGLQFPNYSSELNVNALELDDSALYLCASSTSGGLTGELFFGEGSRLTVL.

Worth noting for this clonotype: The CDR3 does not end in the conserved phenylalanine or tryptophan, so this is likely a read error. The rearrangement joins TRBV20-1 to TRBJ1-5; D remains unclear. V lost 3 bases to trimming and J lost 0 bases, with 12 bases between them. CDR3 size: 15 residues. Germline CDR1 is DFQATT and CDR2 is SNEGSKA (reference sequence). Written as DNA, the CDR3 is TGCAGTGCTAGTCGACCAGACTCTAGCAATCAGCCCCAGCATCTT. It codes for CSASRPDSSNQPQHL.

V and J are TRBV12-3 or TRBV12-4 and TRBJ2-1; 9 bases agree with TRBD1. J gave up 8 bases and V 5 bases, and 4 bases lay outside the gene matches. The CDR3 has 13 residues. The CDR3, as DNA: TGTGCCAGCAGTCCGGACAGGGGCGATGAGCAGTTCTTC. Translating gives CASSPDRGDEQFF.

This clonotype was detected many times. The rearrangement uses TRBV7-9 and TRBJ2-3, with TRBD2 matching over 9 bases. This CDR3 is 19 amino acids long. Germline V gene data show CDR1 as SEHNR and CDR2 as FQNEAQ (reference sequence). V trimming: 2 bases; J trimming: 1 base; junction bases outside the gene matches: 13. This CDR3 reads CASSLFRRGLASGTDTQYF. CDR3 nucleotide sequence: TGTGCCAGCAGCTTATTCCGGCGGGGACTAGCCTCTGGCACAGATACGCAGTATTTT.

This clonotype was recorded at least ten times. The chain links TRBV10-3 to TRBJ1-6; tentative D call: TRBD1 (6 bases). The V end lost 5 bases, the J end lost 9 bases, and 8 bases lay between the germline ends. Germline V gene lookup returns CDR1 ENHRY and CDR2 SYGVKD. The CDR3 length is 12 residues. The DNA of the CDR3 is TGTGCCATCAGTACAGGGTCTTCACCCCTCCACTTT. It encodes CAISTGSSPLHF.

The sample holds a few counts of this clonotype. The chain uses TRBV25-1 and TRBJ1-1; weak D call: TRBD1 (5 bases). Trimming stripped 4 bases from V and 2 bases from J, with 8 bases between. The CDR3 consists of 13 residues. Germline-derived CDR1 and CDR2 are MGHDK and SYGVNS. The DNA for the CDR3 is TGTGCCAGCAGTGTGACAGCTAACACTGAAGCTTTCTTT. Protein: CASSVTANTEAFF.

This clonotype has a handful of counts. The rearrangement joins TRBV20-1 to TRBJ2-2; 8 bases align to TRBD2. Per germline, CDR1 DFQATT and CDR2 SNEGSKA (reference sequence). Trimming took 4 bases from V and 3 from J; bases not matched to a gene: 10. The CDR3 contains 16 residues. CDR3: CSATKRGGLDTGELFF. DNA for the CDR3: TGCAGTGCTACCAAACGGGGGGGCTTGGACACCGGGGAGCTGTTTTTT.

The CDR3 coding sequence is TGTGCCAGTCGGAAATTTTTTAACTATGGCTACACCTTC. Its translation: CASRKFFNYGYTF. The rearrangement uses TRBV12-3 or TRBV12-4 and TRBJ1-2, with D unresolved. V was shortened by 9 bases and J by 1 base, with 12 bases between the two germline ends. CDR3 length: 13 amino acids.

This clonotype appeared many times. V is TRBV7-2 and J is TRBJ1-6; 9 bases are a match to TRBD1. V lost 0 bases and J lost 9; bases outside the gene matches: 3. Looked up from germline, CDR1 is SGHTA and CDR2 is FQGNSA. The CDR3 runs 15 residues. The CDR3 region is CASSLAQGARSPLHF. The CDR3 nucleotides read TGTGCCAGCAGCTTAGCACAGGGGGCGCGTTCACCCCTCCACTTT. The full variable domain, its missing parts supplied by reference TRBV7-2 and TRBJ1-6, is GAGVSQSPSNKVTEKGKDVELRCDPISGHTALYWYRQSLGQGLEFLIYFQGNSAPDKSGLPSDRFSAERTGGSVSTLTIQRTQQEDSAVYLCASSLAQGARSPLHFGNGTRLTVT.

The sample holds a few counts of this clonotype. J is TRBJ2-7 and V is TRBV27, with D tentatively TRBD1 (5 bases). Germline assignment: CDR1 MNHEY and CDR2 SMNVEV (reference sequence). With 3 bases removed from V and 0 bases from J, the gap between germline ends came to 9 bases. The CDR3 is made up of 14 amino acids. The CDR3: CASSFNRPSYEQYF. The CDR3 DNA sequence: TGTGCCAGCAGTTTTAACAGGCCCTCCTACGAGCAGTACTTC.

This clonotype was recorded at least ten times. The chain carries TRBV3-1 and TRBJ2-3, with D uncertain. Trimming took 3 bases from V and 3 from J, leaving 7 bases between them. Germline values: CDR1 LGHDT, CDR2 YNNKEL (reference sequence). The CDR3 spans 13 residues. The CDR3 sequence: CASSQANTDTQYF. CDR3 nucleotide sequence: TGTGCCAGCAGCCAGGCAAATACAGATACGCAGTATTTT.

The rearrangement links TRBV18 to TRBJ1-2; D is undetermined. V lost 4 bases, J lost 2 bases, and 14 bases lay in between. Germline assignment: CDR1 KGHSH and CDR2 LQKENI. This CDR3 is built from 15 residues. Here the CDR3 DNA reads TGTGCCAGCTCACAAGACCGGGATACCAACTATGGCTACACCTTC. Translating gives CASSQDRDTNYGYTF.

The chain is built from TRBV14 and TRBJ1-1; unclear D gene. The CDR3 runs 13 residues. CDR1 is SGHDN, CDR2 FVKESK, per germline. V lost 4 bases and J 3 bases, leaving 9 bases between the germline ends. CDR3 nucleotide sequence: TGTGCCAGCAGCCCCAGAATATACACTGAAGCTTTCTTT. As protein: CASSPRIYTEAFF.

This chain links TRBV6-1 with TRBJ1-4; TRBD1 aligns across 9 bases. Germline V gives CDR1 MNHNS, CDR2 SASEGT. V lost 4 bases and J lost 8; bases outside the gene matches: 8. The CDR3 extends over 15 amino acids. CDR3 DNA sequence: TGTGCCAGCAGTGTAGGGACAGGGATGAGCGAAAAACTGTTTTTT. It encodes CASSVGTGMSEKLFF.

This clonotype was seen ten or more times. The genes are TRBV6-2 or TRBV6-3 and TRBJ1-1; D is unresolved. V dropped 0 bases and J dropped 6 bases, with 20 bases sitting between them. Germline V gene data show CDR1 as MNHEY and CDR2 as SVGEGT. The CDR3 sequence is 17 residues long. The chain's CDR3 is CASSYSIRMLEGSEAFF. CDR3 bases: TGTGCCAGCAGTTACTCGATAAGGATGTTGGAGGGTTCTGAAGCTTTCTTT.

In this sample, this clonotype turned up a few times. Germline and junction disagree at one end, which may indicate a read error. The chain carries TRBV20-1 and TRBJ1-1; D is undetermined. The CDR3 loop spans 11 amino acids. Germline V gene sequence: CDR1 DFQATT, CDR2 SNEGSKA (reference sequence). CDR3 sequence: CSAKANAEAFF. The CDR3 bases are TGCAGTGCTAAGGCGAACGCTGAAGCTTTCTTT.

This clonotype was observed many times. The V call is TRBV7-3, the J call TRBJ2-2, with TRBD2 identical over 7 bases. This CDR3 is built from 15 residues. CDR1 SGHTA and CDR2 FQGTGA come from the germline V gene. Unmatched junction bases numbered 3, after V lost 5 bases and J lost 0 bases. CDR3 sequence: CASSPGGANTGELFF. CDR3 DNA: TGTGCCAGCAGCCCTGGGGGGGCGAACACCGGGGAGCTGTTTTTT.

This clonotype has a handful of counts. The chain carries TRBV4-3 and TRBJ1-1; D call uncertain. Germline V CDR1 and CDR2: LGHNA, YSLEER. The CDR3 runs to 15 residues. Trimming pared 0 bases from V and 1 base from J, leaving 9 bases between. The CDR3, as DNA: TGCGCCAGCAGCCAAGACGCACGGCAGAACACTGAAGCTTTCTTT. The encoded protein is CASSQDARQNTEAFF.

J is TRBJ1-2 and V is TRBV5-4; a weak D match, TRBD1 (5 bases). This CDR3 contains 14 residues. V gave up 0 bases and J gave up 3 bases, with 9 bases separating them. Germline-derived CDR1 and CDR2 are SGHNT and YYREEE (reference sequence). CDR3 sequence reads: CASSLGAGHYGYTF. CDR3 DNA: TGTGCCAGCAGCTTGGGGGCAGGGCACTATGGCTACACCTTC.

The V gene is TRBV10-3, the J gene TRBJ2-7, with 8 bases aligning to TRBD1. V lost 2 bases and J lost 3; bases outside the gene matches: 3. CDR3 length equals 14 residues. Germline V gene data show CDR1 as ENHRY and CDR2 as SYGVKD. CDR3 sequence: CAISEPGQVYEQYF. The CDR3 DNA is TGTGCCATCAGTGAGCCGGGACAGGTCTACGAGCAGTACTTC.

This clonotype came up many times. J is TRBJ2-3 and V is TRBV6-4; TRBD1 matches at 8 bases. V lost 5 bases, J lost 0 bases, and 1 base stayed unmatched. The CDR3 is made up of 14 amino acids. Germline V gene lookup returns CDR1 MRHNA and CDR2 SNTAGT. CDR3 residues: CASSRTGSTDTQYF. DNA for the CDR3: TGTGCCAGCAGTAGGACAGGGAGCACAGATACGCAGTATTTT.

This clonotype was detected many times. This rearrangement joins TRBV16 to TRBJ1-5; D possibly corresponds to TRBD1 (5 bases). V was clipped by 0 bases and J by 1 base, with 10 bases between them. The CDR3 is 16 amino acids. Germline V CDR1 and CDR2: KGHSY, FQNENV. The DNA for the CDR3 is TGTGCCAGCAGCCAATCGGGGCCCTCGAGCAATCAGCCCCAGCATTTT. Translating it yields CASSQSGPSSNQPQHF.

This clonotype was seen more than once but under ten times. This chain connects TRBV20-1 to TRBJ1-1, with D tentatively TRBD1 (5 bases). Trimming stripped 3 bases from V and 4 bases from J, with 9 bases between. CDR1 and CDR2 (germline): DFQATT, SNEGSKA (reference sequence). CDR3 length: 12 amino acids. CDR3 DNA: TGCAGTGCTAGGGAGGGGACCACTGAAGCTTTCTTT. Its translation: CSAREGTTEAFF.

This clonotype was counted at least ten times. The chain recombines TRBV7-2 with TRBJ1-5; 11 bases fit TRBD1. Germline V gene data show CDR1 as SGHTA and CDR2 as FQGNSA. V trimming: 5 bases; J trimming: 3 bases; junction bases outside the gene matches: 9. This CDR3 has 17 residues. This CDR3 is CASSPHGQGAPNQPQHF. Here the CDR3 DNA reads TGTGCCAGCAGCCCCCATGGACAGGGGGCCCCCAATCAGCCCCAGCATTTT.

This clonotype showed up just a few times. This chain connects TRBV7-8 to TRBJ2-1; TRBD1 agrees at 7 bases. The germline V gene has CDR1 SGHVS and CDR2 FQNEAQ. V gave up 7 bases and J gave up 7 bases; unmatched junction bases: 7. CDR3 length: 13 amino acids. The CDR3 coding sequence is TGTGCCAGCACCACCGTACAGGGGAATGAGCAGTTCTTC. The encoded protein is CASTTVQGNEQFF.

This clonotype has at least ten counts. V usage is TRBV3-1 and J usage is TRBJ2-7, with D unresolved. The V gene lost 0 bases and the J gene lost 5 bases, with 11 bases spanning the gap. This CDR3 has 14 residues. The germline V gene encodes CDR1 LGHDT and CDR2 YNNKEL (reference sequence). The CDR3, as DNA: TGTGCCAGCAGCCAAGATGTGGGATACAACGAGCAGTACTTC. As protein: CASSQDVGYNEQYF.